This T cell receptor beta chain stems from a study of T cells in Graves' hyperthyroidism and ophthalmopathy. V was pared by 1 base and J by 3 bases, with 12 bases between. Germline CDR1 reads SEHNR; CDR2 reads FQNEAQ (reference sequence). CDR3 length: 16 amino acids. Diagnosis rested on symptoms, serum thyroxine and TRAb, thyroid ultrasound, and orbital computed tomography. TCR beta CDR3 sequences were amplified from RNA transcripts. Primed by the HTBI set, a first-round RT-PCR was run on the TCR CDR3. TCRdb re-derived calls from the multiplex PCR reads in MiXCR, one entry per CDR3 protein. The sample has some 210,000 distinct CDR3 sequences, about 15% seen once.

The sequence was collected from a man between 45 and 60 years old with Graves' hyperthyroidism. The chain links TRBV7-9 to TRBJ2-2, with D perhaps TRBD2 (6 bases). The sample consisted of blood. CDR3 loop: CASSLVRGTYTGELFF. DNA for the CDR3: TGTGCCAGCAGCTTAGTACGGGGGACGTACACCGGGGAGCTGTTTTTT.